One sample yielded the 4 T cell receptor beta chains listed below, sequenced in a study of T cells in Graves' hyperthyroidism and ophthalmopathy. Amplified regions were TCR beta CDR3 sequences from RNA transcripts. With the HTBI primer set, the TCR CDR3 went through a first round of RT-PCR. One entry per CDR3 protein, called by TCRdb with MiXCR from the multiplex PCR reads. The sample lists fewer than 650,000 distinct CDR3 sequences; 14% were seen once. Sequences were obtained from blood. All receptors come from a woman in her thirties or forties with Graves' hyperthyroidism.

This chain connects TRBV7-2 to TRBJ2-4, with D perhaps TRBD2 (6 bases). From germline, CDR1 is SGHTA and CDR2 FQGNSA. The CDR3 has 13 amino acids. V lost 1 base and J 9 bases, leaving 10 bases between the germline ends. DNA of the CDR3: TGTGCCAGCAGCTTAGAGCAGGGAGGCATTCAGTACTTC. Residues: CASSLEQGGIQYF.

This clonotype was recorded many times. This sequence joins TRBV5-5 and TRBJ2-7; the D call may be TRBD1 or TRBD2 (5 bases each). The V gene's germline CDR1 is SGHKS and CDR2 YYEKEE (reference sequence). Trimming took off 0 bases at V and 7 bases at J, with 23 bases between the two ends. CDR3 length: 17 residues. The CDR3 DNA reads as TGTGCCAGCAGCTTGGTTGGTCTCGGGGACGTAGGAGATGAGCAGTACTTC. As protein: CASSLVGLGDVGDEQYF.

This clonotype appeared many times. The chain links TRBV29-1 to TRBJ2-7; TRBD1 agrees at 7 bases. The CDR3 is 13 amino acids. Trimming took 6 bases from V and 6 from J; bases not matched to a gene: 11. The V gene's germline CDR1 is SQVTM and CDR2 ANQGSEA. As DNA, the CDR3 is TGCAGCGTCTCAAACACAGGGGCGCGCGAGCAGTACTTC. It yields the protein CSVSNTGAREQYF.

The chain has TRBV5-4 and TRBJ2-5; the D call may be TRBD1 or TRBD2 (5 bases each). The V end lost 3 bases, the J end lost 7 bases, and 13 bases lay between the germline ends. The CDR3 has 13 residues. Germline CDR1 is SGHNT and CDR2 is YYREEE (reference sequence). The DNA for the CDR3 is TGTGCCAGCAGCTCCCGAGGGGAAGGGACCCAGTACTTC. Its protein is CASSSRGEGTQYF.